This T cell receptor (beta chain) is drawn from a study of T cell repertoires in cytomegalovirus infection. Whole-study context: HLA-C-restricted CMV epitopes, recently identified, and well-studied HLA-B-restricted ones were used by the study. General study points: HLA-C-restricted CMV-specific TCR beta clonotypes prevailed in the ex vivo response. Of the TCR beta families, the public ones yielded a cumulative frequency that identified carriers of CMV plus the relevant HLA.

This clonotype has a handful of counts. As yet, its antigen is unknown. The CDR3 runs 13 residues. Germline assignment: CDR1 WNHNN and CDR2 SYGVQD (reference sequence). The V end was cut by 2 bases, the J end by 2 bases, with 5 bases between. A single record per CDR3 protein comes from TCRdb applying MiXCR to the reads. The sample includes 60,000 to 75,000 distinct CDR3 sequences, around 28% of them seen just once. This receptor was obtained from a human donor in good health (CMV status not recorded). Some clones in this sample may be carry-over from other donors' samples. This specimen was CD8+ T cells from cultured PBMCs, taken from culture after CMV antigen stimulation. The chain is built from TRBV10-1 and TRBJ2-3; D remains unclear. The CDR3 nucleotides are TGCGCCAGCAGTGAGCCGAACACAGATACGCAGTATTTT. Protein product: CASSEPNTDTQYF.